Here is one TCR beta chain with its context. Its specificity is not known. The CDR3 spans 17 residues. J lost 4 bases, V lost 4 bases, and 13 bases had no gene match. The germline gives CDR1 SGHRS, CDR2 YFSETQ. TCRdb used MiXCR to reprocess the 5' RACE reads, holding one entry per CDR3 protein. The sample lists some 300,000 distinct CDR3 sequences; approximately 22% were seen once. This record comes from a study of T-cell memory formation after mild COVID-19. The study's findings and limits: A second wave expanding day 15 to 37 was CD4+-biased; contracting clones were balanced. The pre-infection memory compartment contained some responding clones, suggesting cross-reactive memory joined. Among CD4+ contracting clones, most were CM and EM, and CD8+ ones EMRA. Confirmation of SARS-CoV-2 specificity was lacking for second-wave clones peaking day 37.

This clonotype was obtained from a man between 18 and 29 years old who had mild COVID-19 (a few samples of this study predate the infection). Cell type and time point are not known. The sample taken for sequencing was PBMCs or a T cell subset sorted from them (not recorded which). The V call is TRBV5-1, the J call TRBJ2-1; 8 bases line up with TRBD2. CDR3 residues: CASSLRGLAGIYNEQFF. The CDR3 bases are TGCGCCAGCAGCCTTCGGGGCCTAGCGGGTATTTACAATGAGCAGTTCTTC.